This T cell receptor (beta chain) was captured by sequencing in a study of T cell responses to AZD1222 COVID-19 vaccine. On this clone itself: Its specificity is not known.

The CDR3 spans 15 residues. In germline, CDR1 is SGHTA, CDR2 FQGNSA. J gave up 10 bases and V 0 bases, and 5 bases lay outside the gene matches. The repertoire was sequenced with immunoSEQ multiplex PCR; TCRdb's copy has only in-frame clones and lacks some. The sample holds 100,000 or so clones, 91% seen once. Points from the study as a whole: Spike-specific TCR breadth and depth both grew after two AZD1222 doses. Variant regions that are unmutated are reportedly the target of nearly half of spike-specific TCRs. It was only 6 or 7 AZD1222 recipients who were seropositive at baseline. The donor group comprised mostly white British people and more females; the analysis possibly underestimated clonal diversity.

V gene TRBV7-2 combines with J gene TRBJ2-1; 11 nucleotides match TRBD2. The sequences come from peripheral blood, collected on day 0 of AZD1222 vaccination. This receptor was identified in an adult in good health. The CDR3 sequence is CASSLASGGAGEQFF. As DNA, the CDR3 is TGTGCCAGCAGCTTAGCTAGCGGGGGGGCAGGAGAGCAGTTCTTC.